These 13 T cell receptor beta chains originate from one sample sequenced in a study of blood T cell repertoires in COVID-19. Clones were sequenced by immunoSEQ multiplex PCR, and TCRdb holds only the in-frame ones, with some missing. The repertoire holds tens of thousands of clones, around nine tenths seen once, with roughly 9% in the top ten. Specimen: peripheral blood. These receptors all stem from a human donor with active COVID-19. The donor label of this sample is uncertain.

The gene calls are TRBV28 and TRBJ2-7; 9 bases agree with TRBD1. V gave up 6 bases and J gave up 8 bases; unmatched junction bases: 11. This CDR3 has 14 amino acids. The V gene's germline CDR1 is MDHEN and CDR2 SYDVKM. The CDR3 nucleotides read TGTGCCAGCAGCGCCCGGGACAGGGATTTAAAGCAGTACTTC. Encoded protein: CASSARDRDLKQYF.

J is TRBJ2-3 and V is TRBV2, with 9 positions matching TRBD2. V was pared by 4 bases and J by 5 bases, with 7 bases of the junction left unmatched. The CDR3 spans 15 residues. CDR1 is SNHLY and CDR2 is FYNNEI in the germline V gene. CDR3 in amino acids: CASSGVSGSQDTQYF. The CDR3 nucleotides read TGTGCCAGCAGTGGGGTTAGCGGGAGTCAAGATACGCAGTATTTT.

The chain joins TRBV28 to TRBJ2-1; 10 bases map to TRBD2. Germline loops: CDR1 MDHEN, CDR2 SYDVKM. CDR3 length: 13 amino acids. V shed 6 bases and J 9 bases; nucleotides not matched to a gene: 5. The CDR3 here is CASRSSGRGEQFF. The CDR3 coding sequence is TGTGCCAGCAGGTCAAGCGGGAGGGGTGAGCAGTTCTTC.

This chain uses TRBV28 with TRBJ2-7; D perhaps matches TRBD1 (7 bases). Germline V CDR1 and CDR2: MDHEN, SYDVKM. Trimming removed 7 bases from V and 2 bases from J, with 12 bases in between. This CDR3 has 13 residues. The CDR3 is CASTAGGTYEQYF. The DNA of the CDR3 is TGTGCCAGCACGGCAGGGGGGACCTACGAGCAGTACTTC. Together with reference TRBV28 and TRBJ2-7, the CDR3 gives the full variable domain: DVKVTQSSRYLVKRTGEKVFLECVQDMDHENMFWYRQDPGLGLRLIYFSYDVKMKEKGDIPEGYSVSREKKERFSLILESASTNQTSMYLCASTAGGTYEQYFGPGTRLTVT.

The rearrangement joins TRBV4-1 to TRBJ2-3, with 10 bases matching TRBD2. The J segment lost 10 bases and the V segment lost 1 base, leaving 11 bases of the junction unmatched. The CDR3 contains 16 residues. CDR1 is MGHRA and CDR2 is YSYEKL in the germline V gene. The chain's CDR3 is CASSQVPSGSYVSQYF. The CDR3 coding sequence is TGCGCCAGCAGCCAAGTGCCTAGCGGGAGCTATGTTTCGCAGTATTTT.

This chain joins TRBV5-4 and TRBJ2-2, with 9 bases that match TRBD1. The germline CDR1 and CDR2 sequences are SGHNT and YYREEE (reference sequence). The CDR3 covers 15 residues. The J segment lost 4 bases and the V segment lost 4 bases, leaving 5 bases of the junction unmatched. CDR3 coding DNA: TGTGCCAGCAGCAGAGGACAGGGGACCACCGGGGAGCTGTTTTTT. It encodes CASSRGQGTTGELFF.

V and J are TRBV6-2 or TRBV6-3 and TRBJ2-1; 13 nucleotides match TRBD2. V trimming: 2 bases; J trimming: 6 bases; junction bases outside the gene matches: 4. Germline V gives CDR1 MNHEY, CDR2 SVGEGT. This CDR3 comprises 16 residues. CDR3 sequence: CASSYRLAGGRNEQFF. CDR3 in DNA: TGTGCCAGCAGTTACAGACTAGCGGGGGGCCGCAATGAGCAGTTCTTC.

The chain uses TRBV30 and TRBJ1-2; D is perhaps TRBD1 (6 bases). The ends were cut back, 2 bases at V and 8 bases at J, with 12 bases in the middle. This CDR3 comprises 12 residues. Germline values: CDR1 GTSNPN, CDR2 SVGIG (reference sequence). The CDR3 sequence is CAWSLRGIGYTF. The CDR3 bases are TGTGCCTGGAGTCTTAGGGGGATCGGCTACACCTTC.

The chain links TRBV11-3 to TRBJ2-3; no clear D. Trimming took off 5 bases at V and 0 bases at J, with 3 bases between the two ends. This CDR3 comprises 12 residues. From germline, CDR1 is SGHNT and CDR2 YENEEA. DNA of the CDR3: TGTGCCAGCAGCCCTAGCACAGATACGCAGTATTTT. This codes for CASSPSTDTQYF.

This clone was detected only once. The chain is built from TRBV3-1 (or the pseudogene TRBV3-2) and TRBJ1-2; D perhaps matches TRBD1 (6 bases). Between the trimmed V and J ends, which lost 1 base and 4 bases, there was a span of 10 bases. CDR3 length equals 14 residues. In germline, CDR1 is LGHDT, CDR2 YNNKEL (reference sequence). The CDR3 DNA reads as TGTGCCAGCAGCCAAGCAACAGGGATCTATGGCTACACCTTC. This codes for CASSQATGIYGYTF.

The V gene is TRBV6-6, the J gene TRBJ2-6, with a possible D match to TRBD1 (6 bases). V shed 5 bases and J shed 0 bases, with 11 bases lying between them. The CDR3 loop spans 16 amino acids. Germline V gene lookup returns CDR1 MNHNY and CDR2 SVGAGI (reference sequence). The CDR3 loop is CASSTGTNSGANVLTF. The CDR3, as DNA: TGTGCCAGCAGTACCGGGACAAACTCTGGGGCCAACGTCCTGACTTTC.

The chain has TRBV6-5 and TRBJ2-7, with TRBD2 as a possible D gene (6 bases). CDR1 is MNHEY and CDR2 is SVGAGI in the germline V gene. This CDR3 region has 15 residues. V was shortened by 5 bases and J by 3 bases, with 17 bases between the two germline ends. CDR3 residues: CASSRPRVSGYEQYF. CDR3 in DNA: TGTGCCAGCAGTCGGCCTCGGGTTAGCGGCTACGAGCAGTACTTC.

The chain has TRBV6-5 and TRBJ1-1; D gene unclear. Germline V CDR1 and CDR2: MNHEY, SVGAGI. Trimming stripped 2 bases from V and 4 bases from J, with 8 bases between. The CDR3 has 13 amino acids. CDR3 amino acids: CASSYRGGTEAFF. The CDR3, as DNA: TGTGCCAGCAGTTACCGGGGTGGCACTGAAGCTTTCTTT.